This TCR beta chain was recorded in a study of vaccination and CD4 T cells after COVID-19. Study background: Post-vaccine sampling followed dose two by a median 72 days (range 14 to 241). Culture controls were given either a CEFX pool, an HIV-1 Nef pool, or no peptide.

Looked up from germline, CDR1 is SNHLY and CDR2 is FYNNEI. This CDR3 contains 13 residues. Trimming removed 4 bases from V and 1 base from J, with 7 bases in between. Turning to this clonotype: The antigen remains undetermined.

As for treatment: roughly 10-day PBMC culture with coronavirus spike peptide pools or control peptides (ViraFEST assay). First, ViraFEST expanded antigen-specific T cells with peptide pools, and next it sequenced the TCRs. The Oncomine TCR Beta short-read assay generated sequence data from the DNA of cultured CD4+ T cells. TCRdb reprocessed the PCR reads via MiXCR and lists one record per CDR3 protein. The profile covers 14,000 to 15,000 distinct CDR3 sequences, with about 44% appearing a single time and roughly 12% taken by the ten largest. The TCR originated in a human donor who had recovered from COVID-19. This chain uses TRBV2 with TRBJ1-1, with D hard to call. What was sequenced was CD4+ T cells from blood, cultured in vitro. DNA of the CDR3: TGTGCCAGCAGTGTTGTCAGGAACACTGAAGCTTTCTTT. This gives the protein CASSVVRNTEAFF.